Described below is a single TCR beta chain sequence and its context. This clone was recorded only once. Its antigen is still unknown. Qualities for individual bases were not recorded, and no much larger clone is one base off. This specimen comes from a study of blood T cell repertoires in COVID-19 (dated by TCRdb to between 2020 and 2021). Background on the whole study: Samples from collaborators originated in the United States, Italy and Spain and spanned both the acute and convalescent phases of COVID-19. The material from the prospective study consisted of cDNA or gDNA derived from T cells, B-cell-depleted T cells, or PBMCs. Deeply sampled blood TCRbeta repertoires from subjects exposed to, actively infected with, or recovered from COVID-19 were included in the dataset. The repertoires were made available in a free public database intended to serve as a resource for research on the immune response to SARS-CoV-2. The samples were drawn from the first 160 participants of the ongoing ImmuneRACE study and from 1,254 subjects provided by 6 global collaborators. Sample metadata almost always included a de-identified subject ID, COVID-19 status, age in years and sex. Where HLA class I and class II types were available, the types were taken from metadata supplied by the sample provider, not from assay-based typing. Broader findings and caveats from the paper: Clinical and demographic metadata were provided uncurated, with the amount varying by source and participant.

The immunoSEQ Assay, a bias-controlled multiplex PCR, was used to amplify TCRbeta CDR3 regions from genomic DNA. Under the source paper's analysis protocol: Nucleated cell counts per sample were estimated from amplification of reference gene primers within the assay. To quantify the absolute abundance of each unique TCRbeta CDR3 rearrangement, sequence reads were collapsed and filtered. Productive Simpson clonality was computed per sample as the square root of Simpson's diversity index over productive rearrangements. TCRdb took this table from immuneACCESS and kept in-frame rearrangements with V and J called. Such tables lack part of the clones; where checked against another copy, unresolved V genes explain under half of the gap, and the rest is unexplained. That table furnishes V, J and clone size, whereas the DNA furnished D and trimming. The sample table shows roughly 250,000 clones, and 88% are seen once. The ten top clones hold under 3.5% of the sample.

Participants in the prospective study were aged roughly 18 to 95 years, lived in 24 United States geographic areas, and enrolled through a virtual design. To assign participants to cohorts, the prospective study relied on clinical history that participants themselves reported in a screening survey and a study questionnaire. Recovered participants in ImmuneRACE Cohort 3 were defined by two consecutive negative NP/OP PCR tests, clearance by a healthcare professional, or resolution of symptoms. Each participant in the prospective study had whole blood, serum and a nasopharyngeal or oropharyngeal swab collected by mobile phlebotomists. Over a roughly 2-month period, participants in the prospective study had the option of providing additional blood draws and questionnaires. Before DNA extraction, blood samples from the prospective study were shipped at room temperature or frozen. The germline V gene encodes CDR1 LGHNA and CDR2 YSLEER. From cysteine to phenylalanine, the CDR3 is 17 amino acids long. The kept DNA is CDR3 alone, 51 bases in frame from the first base. V and J are trimmed by 0 bases and 4 bases, and the gene matches miss 7 bases of the junction.

The sequencing input was PBMCs or T cells enriched from blood (not recorded which). The chain joins TRBV4-3 to TRBJ2-1, and 9 junction bases match TRBD1. This receptor was taken from a woman aged 45-59 years who had recovered from COVID-19. The CDR3 is CASSQDRRGQGYNEQFF. The DNA is as follows: TGCGCCAGCAGCCAAGATAGGAGGGGACAGGGATACAATGAGCAGTTCTTC.